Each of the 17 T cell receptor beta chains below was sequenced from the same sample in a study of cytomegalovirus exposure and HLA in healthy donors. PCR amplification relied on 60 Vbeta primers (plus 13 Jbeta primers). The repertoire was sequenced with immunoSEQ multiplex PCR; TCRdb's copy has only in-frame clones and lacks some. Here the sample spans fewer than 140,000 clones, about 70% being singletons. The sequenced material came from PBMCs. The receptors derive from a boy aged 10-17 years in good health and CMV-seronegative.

The CDR3 DNA reads as TGTGCCAGTAGTGGACAATTGAACACTGAAGCTTTCTTT. The encoded protein is CASSGQLNTEAFF. The rearrangement uses TRBV19 and TRBJ1-1; D is possibly TRBD1 (5 bases). V lost 5 bases to trimming and J lost 0 bases, with 7 bases between them. CDR1 and CDR2 (germline): LNHDA, SQIVND (reference sequence). This CDR3 region has 13 residues.

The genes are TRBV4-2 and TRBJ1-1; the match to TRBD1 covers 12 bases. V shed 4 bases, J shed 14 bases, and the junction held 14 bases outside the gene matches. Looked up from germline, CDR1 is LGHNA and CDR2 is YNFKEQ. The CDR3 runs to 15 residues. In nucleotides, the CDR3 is TGTGCCAGCAGCCCAAAGGGACAGGGGGCGTATCTTTACTTCTTT. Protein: CASSPKGQGAYLYFF.

The CDR3 DNA reads TGTGCCATCAGCCCGAAAGGGGCGGACTATGGCTACACCTTC. It specifies CAISPKGADYGYTF. The V call is TRBV10-3, the J call TRBJ1-2, with D perhaps TRBD1 (5 bases). This CDR3 has 14 residues. Germline V CDR1 and CDR2: ENHRY, SYGVKD. V lost 6 bases to trimming and J lost 3 bases, with 14 bases between them.

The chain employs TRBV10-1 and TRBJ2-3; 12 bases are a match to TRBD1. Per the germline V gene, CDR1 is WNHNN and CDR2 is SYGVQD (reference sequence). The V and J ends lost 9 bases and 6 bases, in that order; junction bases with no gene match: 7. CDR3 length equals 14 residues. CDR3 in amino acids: CASTRDRGRDTQYF. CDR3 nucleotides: TGCGCCAGTACCCGGGACAGGGGGCGGGATACGCAGTATTTT.

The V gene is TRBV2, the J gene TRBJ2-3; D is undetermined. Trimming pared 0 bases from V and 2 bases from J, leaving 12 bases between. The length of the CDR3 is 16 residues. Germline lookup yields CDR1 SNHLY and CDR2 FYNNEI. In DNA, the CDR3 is TGTGCCAGCAGTGAAGCGCTTGGCAGGCACACAGATACGCAGTATTTT. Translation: CASSEALGRHTDTQYF.

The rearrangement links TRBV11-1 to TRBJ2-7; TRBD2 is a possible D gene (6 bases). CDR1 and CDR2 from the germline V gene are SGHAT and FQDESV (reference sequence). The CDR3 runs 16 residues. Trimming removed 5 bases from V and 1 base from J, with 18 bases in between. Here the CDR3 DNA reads TGTGCCAGCAGCCCACGGAGGGGCGTTGGATCCTACGAGCAGTACTTC. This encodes CASSPRRGVGSYEQYF. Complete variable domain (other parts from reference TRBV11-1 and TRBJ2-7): EAEVAQSPRYKITEKSQAVAFWCDPISGHATLYWYRQILGQGPELLVQFQDESVVDDSQLPKDRFSAERLKGVDSTLKIQPAELGDSAMYLCASSPRRGVGSYEQYFGPGTRLTVT.

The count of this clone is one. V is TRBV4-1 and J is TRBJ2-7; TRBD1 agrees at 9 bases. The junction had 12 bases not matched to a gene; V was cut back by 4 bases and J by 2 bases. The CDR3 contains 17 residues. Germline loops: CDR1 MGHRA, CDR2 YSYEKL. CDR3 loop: CASSPGDRADKTYEQYF. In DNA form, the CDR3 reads TGCGCCAGCAGCCCGGGGGACAGGGCCGACAAAACCTACGAGCAGTACTTC.

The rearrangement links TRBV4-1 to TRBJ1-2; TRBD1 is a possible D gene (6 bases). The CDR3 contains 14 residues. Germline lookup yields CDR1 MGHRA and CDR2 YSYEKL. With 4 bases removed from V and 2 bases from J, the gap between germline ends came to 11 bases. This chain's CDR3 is CASSLSGTNYGYTF. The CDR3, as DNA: TGCGCCAGCAGCCTATCCGGGACAAACTATGGCTACACCTTC.

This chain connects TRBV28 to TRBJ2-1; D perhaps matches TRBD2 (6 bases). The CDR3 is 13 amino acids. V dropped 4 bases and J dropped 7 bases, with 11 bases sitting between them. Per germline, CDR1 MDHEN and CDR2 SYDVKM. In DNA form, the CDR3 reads TGTGCCAGCAGTTCCCCCCGGGAGAATGAGCAGTTCTTC. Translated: CASSSPRENEQFF.

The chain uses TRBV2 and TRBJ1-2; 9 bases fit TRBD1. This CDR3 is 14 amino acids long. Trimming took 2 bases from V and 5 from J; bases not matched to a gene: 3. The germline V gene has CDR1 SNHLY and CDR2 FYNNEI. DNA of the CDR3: TGTGCCAGCAGTGAAAACAGGGGGCCGTATGGCTACACCTTC. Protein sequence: CASSENRGPYGYTF.

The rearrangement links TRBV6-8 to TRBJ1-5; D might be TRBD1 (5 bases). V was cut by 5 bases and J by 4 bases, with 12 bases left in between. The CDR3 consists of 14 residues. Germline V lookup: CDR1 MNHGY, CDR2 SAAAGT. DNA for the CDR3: TGTGCCAGCAGTCCGGTCAACAGGAATCAGCCCCAGCATTTT. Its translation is CASSPVNRNQPQHF.

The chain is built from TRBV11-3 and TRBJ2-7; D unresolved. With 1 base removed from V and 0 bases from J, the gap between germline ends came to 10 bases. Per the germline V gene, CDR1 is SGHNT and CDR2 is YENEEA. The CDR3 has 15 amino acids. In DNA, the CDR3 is TGTGCCAGCAGCTTAGTGCGGAGTGGCTCCTACGAGCAGTACTTC. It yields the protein CASSLVRSGSYEQYF.

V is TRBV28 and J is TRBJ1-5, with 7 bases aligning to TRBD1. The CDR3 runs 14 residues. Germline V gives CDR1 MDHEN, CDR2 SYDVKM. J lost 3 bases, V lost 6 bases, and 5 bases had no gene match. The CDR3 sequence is CASRLGQYNQPQHF. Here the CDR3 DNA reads TGTGCCAGCAGATTGGGACAGTACAATCAGCCCCAGCATTTT. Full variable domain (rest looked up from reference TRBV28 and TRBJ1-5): DVKVTQSSRYLVKRTGEKVFLECVQDMDHENMFWYRQDPGLGLRLIYFSYDVKMKEKGDIPEGYSVSREKKERFSLILESASTNQTSMYLCASRLGQYNQPQHFGDGTRLSIL.

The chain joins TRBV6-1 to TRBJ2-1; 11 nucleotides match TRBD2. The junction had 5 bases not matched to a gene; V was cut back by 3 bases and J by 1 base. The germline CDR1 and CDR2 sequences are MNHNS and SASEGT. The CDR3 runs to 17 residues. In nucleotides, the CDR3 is TGTGCCAGCAGTGACTGGACTAGCGGGCGTTCCTACAATGAGCAGTTCTTC. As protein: CASSDWTSGRSYNEQFF.

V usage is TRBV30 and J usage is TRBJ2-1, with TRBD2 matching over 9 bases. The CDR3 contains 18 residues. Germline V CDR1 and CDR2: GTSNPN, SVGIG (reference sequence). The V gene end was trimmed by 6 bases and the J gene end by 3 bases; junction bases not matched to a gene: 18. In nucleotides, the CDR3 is TGTGCCTGCTCAGGAGCTAGCGGGAAAAGGGGTTACTACAATGAGCAGTTCTTC. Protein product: CACSGASGKRGYYNEQFF.

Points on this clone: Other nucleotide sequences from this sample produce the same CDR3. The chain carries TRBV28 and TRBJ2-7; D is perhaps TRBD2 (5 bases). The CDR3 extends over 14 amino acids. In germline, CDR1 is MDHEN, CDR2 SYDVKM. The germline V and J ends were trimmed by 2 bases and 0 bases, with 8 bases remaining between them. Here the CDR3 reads CASSLSGSSYEQYF. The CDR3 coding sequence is TGTGCCAGCAGTTTAAGCGGTAGCTCCTACGAGCAGTACTTC.

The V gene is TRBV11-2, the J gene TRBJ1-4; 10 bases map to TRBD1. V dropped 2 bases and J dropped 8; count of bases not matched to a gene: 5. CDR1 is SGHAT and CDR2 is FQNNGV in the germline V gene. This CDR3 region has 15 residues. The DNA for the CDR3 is TGTGCCAGCAGCTTATGGGACAGGGGTGGCGAAAAACTGTTTTTT. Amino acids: CASSLWDRGGEKLFF. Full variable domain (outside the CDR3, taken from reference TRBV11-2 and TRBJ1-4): EAGVAQSPRYKIIEKRQSVAFWCNPISGHATLYWYQQILGQGPKLLIQFQNNGVVDDSQLPKDRFSAERLKGVDSTLKIQPAKLEDSAVYLCASSLWDRGGEKLFFGSGTQLSVL.